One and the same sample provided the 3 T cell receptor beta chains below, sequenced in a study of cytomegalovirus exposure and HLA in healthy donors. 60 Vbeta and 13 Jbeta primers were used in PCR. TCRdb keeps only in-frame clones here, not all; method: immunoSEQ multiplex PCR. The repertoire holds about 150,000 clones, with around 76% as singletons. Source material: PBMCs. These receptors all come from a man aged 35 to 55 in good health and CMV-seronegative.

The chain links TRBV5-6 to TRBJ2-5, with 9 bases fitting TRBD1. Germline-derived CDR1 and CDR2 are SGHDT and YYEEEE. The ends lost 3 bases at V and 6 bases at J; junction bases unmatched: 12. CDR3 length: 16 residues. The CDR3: CASSSLPGQGDQTQYF. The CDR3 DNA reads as TGTGCCAGCAGCTCTTTACCGGGACAGGGTGATCAGACCCAGTACTTC.

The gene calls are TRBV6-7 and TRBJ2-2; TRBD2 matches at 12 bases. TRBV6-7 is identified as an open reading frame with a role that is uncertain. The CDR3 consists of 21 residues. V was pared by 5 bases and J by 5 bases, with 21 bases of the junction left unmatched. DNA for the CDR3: TGTGCCAGCAGTGAGGCCCGACTAGCGGGAGATAAATGGGTAGGGACCGGGGAGCTGTTTTTT. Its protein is CASSEARLAGDKWVGTGELFF.

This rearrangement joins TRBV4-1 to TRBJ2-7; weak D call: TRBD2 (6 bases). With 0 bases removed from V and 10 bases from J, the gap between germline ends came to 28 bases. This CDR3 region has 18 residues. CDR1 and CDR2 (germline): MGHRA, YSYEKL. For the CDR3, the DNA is TGCGCCAGCAGCCAAGATTTAATTAGGCGGGATAGACCGGCCTTACAGTACTTC. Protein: CASSQDLIRRDRPALQYF.